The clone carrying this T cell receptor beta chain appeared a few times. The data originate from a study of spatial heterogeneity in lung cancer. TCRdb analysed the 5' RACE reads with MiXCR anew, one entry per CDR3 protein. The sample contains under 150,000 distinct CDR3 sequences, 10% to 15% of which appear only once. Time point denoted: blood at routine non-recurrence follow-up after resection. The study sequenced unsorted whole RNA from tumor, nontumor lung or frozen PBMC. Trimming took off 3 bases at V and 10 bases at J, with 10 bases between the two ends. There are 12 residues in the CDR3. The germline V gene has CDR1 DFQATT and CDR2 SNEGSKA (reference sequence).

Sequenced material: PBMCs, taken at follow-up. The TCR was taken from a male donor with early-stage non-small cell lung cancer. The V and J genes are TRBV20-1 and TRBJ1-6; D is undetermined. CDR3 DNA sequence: TGCAGTGCTAGGGCCGAGGTATCACCCCTCCACTTT. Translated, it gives CSARAEVSPLHF.